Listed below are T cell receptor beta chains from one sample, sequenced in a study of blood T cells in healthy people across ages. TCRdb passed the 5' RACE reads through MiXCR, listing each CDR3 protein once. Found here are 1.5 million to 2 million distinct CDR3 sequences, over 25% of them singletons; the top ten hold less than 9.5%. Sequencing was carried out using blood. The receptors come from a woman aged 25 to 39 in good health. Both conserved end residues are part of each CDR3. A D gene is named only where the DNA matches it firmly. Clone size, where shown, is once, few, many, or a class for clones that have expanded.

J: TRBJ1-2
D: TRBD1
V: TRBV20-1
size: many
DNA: TGCAGTGCCGTCGACAGGGGGAACTATGGCTACACCTTC
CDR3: CSAVDRGNYGYTF

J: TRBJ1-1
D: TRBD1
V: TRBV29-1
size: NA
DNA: TGCAGCGTTCCGACAGGGGAGGACACTGAAGCTTTCTTT
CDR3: CSVPTGEDTEAFF

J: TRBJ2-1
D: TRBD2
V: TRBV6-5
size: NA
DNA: TGTGCCAGCCGCGGGAGAGCGGGGCGGGAGCAGTTCTTC
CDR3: CASRGRAGREQFF

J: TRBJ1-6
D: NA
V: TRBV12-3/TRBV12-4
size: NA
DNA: TGTGCCAGCAGTTTTTTTGACAGGTTGAATTCACCCCTCCACTTT
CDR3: CASSFFDRLNSPLHF

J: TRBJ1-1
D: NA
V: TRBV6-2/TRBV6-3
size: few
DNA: TGTGCCAGCAGTTACCAGGCCTCTCGACGAGCTTTCTTT
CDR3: CASSYQASRRAFF

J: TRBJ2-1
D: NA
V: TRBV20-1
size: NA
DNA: TGCAGTGCTAGAGAAGAAGGAGTTCCCAGCTCCTACAATGAGCAGTTCTTC
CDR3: CSAREEGVPSSYNEQFF

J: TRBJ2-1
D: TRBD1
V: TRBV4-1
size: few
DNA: TGCGCCAGCAGCCAAGATGAGGGCAGGGGGAACAATGAGCAGTTCTTC
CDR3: CASSQDEGRGNNEQFF

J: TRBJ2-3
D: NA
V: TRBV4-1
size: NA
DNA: TGCGCCAGCAGCCAAGTGATGGCAGTCACAGATACGCAGTATTTT
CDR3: CASSQVMAVTDTQYF

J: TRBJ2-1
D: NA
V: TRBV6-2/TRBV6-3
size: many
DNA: TGTGCCAGCAGTTATAGTTCACTCCCTGGCCTTGAGCAGTTCTTC
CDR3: CASSYSSLPGLEQFF

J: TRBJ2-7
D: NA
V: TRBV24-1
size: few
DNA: TGTGCCACCAGTGAACCCGGACAGGTGGAGGGGCAGTACTTC
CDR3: CATSEPGQVEGQYF

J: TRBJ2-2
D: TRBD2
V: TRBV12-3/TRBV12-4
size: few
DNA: TGTGCCAGCAGTTCGGGACTAGCGGGGGGGTTGAACACCGGGGAGCTGTTTTTT
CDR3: CASSSGLAGGLNTGELFF

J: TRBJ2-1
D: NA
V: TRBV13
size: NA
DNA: TGTGCCAGCAGCTTTAGTTCACAGTACAATGAGCAGTTCTTC
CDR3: CASSFSSQYNEQFF

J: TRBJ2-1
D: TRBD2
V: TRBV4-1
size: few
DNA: TGCGCCAGCAGCCAAGAGGATAGCGGGGGGGATGAGCAGTTCTTC
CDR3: CASSQEDSGGDEQFF

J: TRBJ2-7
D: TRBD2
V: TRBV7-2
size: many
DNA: TGTGCCAGCAGCGCCGGACTAGCGGGGGGTGAGCAGTACTTC
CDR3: CASSAGLAGGEQYF

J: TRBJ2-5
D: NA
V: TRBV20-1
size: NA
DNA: TGTAGTGCTCGAGAGCGAGGGCTTCGGGAGACCCAGTACTTC
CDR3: CSARERGLRETQYF

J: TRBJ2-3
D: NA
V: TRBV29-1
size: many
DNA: TGCAGCGTGATGGGGGGAGGACCCACAGATACGCAGTATTTT
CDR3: CSVMGGGPTDTQYF

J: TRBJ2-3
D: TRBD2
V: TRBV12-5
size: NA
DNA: TGTGCTAGTGGTTCCCTACGAGCGGGGCTCACAGATGCGCAGTATTTT
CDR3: CASGSLRAGLTDAQYF

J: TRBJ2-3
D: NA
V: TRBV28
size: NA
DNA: TGTGCCAGCAGGCCCCTCAGGGATCCAGATACGCAGTATTTT
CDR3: CASRPLRDPDTQYF

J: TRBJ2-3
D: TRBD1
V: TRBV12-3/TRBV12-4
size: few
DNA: TGTGCCAGCAGTTTCCCGGACAGGGTCACAGATACGCAGTATTTT
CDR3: CASSFPDRVTDTQYF

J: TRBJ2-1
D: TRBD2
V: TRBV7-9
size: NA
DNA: TGTGCCAGCCGCGACGACGCTTGGCGGGGGGGCCGGAATGAGCAGTTCTTC
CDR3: CASRDDAWRGGRNEQFF

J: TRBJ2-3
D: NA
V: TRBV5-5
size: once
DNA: TGTGCCAGCAGCTTGGAACCCACGCGACACCTAGCAGATACGCAGTATTTT
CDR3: CASSLEPTRHLADTQYF

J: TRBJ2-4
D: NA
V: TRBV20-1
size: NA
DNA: TGCAGTGCCCGCCATTTGGGGGAGAGGAATGAGCAGTACTTC
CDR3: CSARHLGERNEQYF

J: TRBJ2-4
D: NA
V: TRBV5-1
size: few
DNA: TGCGCCAGCAGCTTGGAGTTCCTGGGGGACATTCAGTACTTC
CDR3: CASSLEFLGDIQYF

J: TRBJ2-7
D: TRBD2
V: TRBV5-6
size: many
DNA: TGTGCCAGCAGCCCTAGCCCGGGACTAGCGGTGGATGGGCAGTACTTC
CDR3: CASSPSPGLAVDGQYF

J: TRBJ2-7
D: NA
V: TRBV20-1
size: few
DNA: TGCAGTGCTAGTGTAGGACTTTCCACCTACGAGCAGTACTTC
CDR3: CSASVGLSTYEQYF

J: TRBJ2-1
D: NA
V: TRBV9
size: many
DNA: TGTGCCAGCAGCTACGAGCCCATGAGCTACAATGAGCAGTTCTTC
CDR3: CASSYEPMSYNEQFF

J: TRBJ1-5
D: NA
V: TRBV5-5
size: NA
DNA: TGTACCAGCAGTTACTTACAGGGACGCAATCAGCCCCAGCATTTT
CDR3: CTSSYLQGRNQPQHF

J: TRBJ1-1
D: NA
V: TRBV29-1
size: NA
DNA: TGCAGCGCGTACAAGGGGATGGGGACTGAAGCTTTCTTT
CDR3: CSAYKGMGTEAFF

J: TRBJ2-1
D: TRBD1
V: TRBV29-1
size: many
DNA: TGCAGCGTTGGCAGGGGGCAAGGCTACAATGAGCAGTTCTTC
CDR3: CSVGRGQGYNEQFF

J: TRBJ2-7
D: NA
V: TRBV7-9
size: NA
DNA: TGTGCCAGCAGCTTTAGTCAGGTTAAGTCCTACGAGCAGTACTTC
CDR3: CASSFSQVKSYEQYF

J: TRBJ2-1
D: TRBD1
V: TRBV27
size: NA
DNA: TGTGCCAGCAGTTTAGGTCCAAGACAGGGATCCTACAATGAGCAGTTCTTC
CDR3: CASSLGPRQGSYNEQFF

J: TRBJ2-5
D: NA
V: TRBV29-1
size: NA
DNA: TGCAGCGTGGCAACAGGAACCCAGTACTTC
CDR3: CSVATGTQYF

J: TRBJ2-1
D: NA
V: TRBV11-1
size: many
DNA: TGTGCCAGCAGCCCCGGGGTCACGGGTCTCGATGAGCAGTTCTTC
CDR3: CASSPGVTGLDEQFF

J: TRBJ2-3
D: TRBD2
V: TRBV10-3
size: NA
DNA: TGTGCCATCAGTGCCGTCGGAGCGGGAAGCACAGATACGCAGTATTTT
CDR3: CAISAVGAGSTDTQYF

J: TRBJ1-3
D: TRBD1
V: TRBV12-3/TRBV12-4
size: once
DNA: TGTGCCAGCAGAGGATGGACAGGCAGCTCTGGAAACACCATATATTTT
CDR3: CASRGWTGSSGNTIYF

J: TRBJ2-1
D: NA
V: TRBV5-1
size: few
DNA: TGCGCCGGCAGCTTGGTCCTACCCCCTAATGAGCAGTTCTTC
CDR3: CAGSLVLPPNEQFF

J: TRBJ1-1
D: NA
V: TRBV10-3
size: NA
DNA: TGTGCCATCAGTGTAGGTGAGATGAACACTGAAGCTTTCTTT
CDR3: CAISVGEMNTEAFF

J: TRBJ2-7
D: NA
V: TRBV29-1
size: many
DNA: TGCAGTGGGTCCTCGGACTGGTCCTACGAGCAGTACTTC
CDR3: CSGSSDWSYEQYF

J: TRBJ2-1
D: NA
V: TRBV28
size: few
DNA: TGTGCCAGCAGCAAACCCGGGACTCGCCTCAATGAGCAGTTCTTC
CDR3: CASSKPGTRLNEQFF

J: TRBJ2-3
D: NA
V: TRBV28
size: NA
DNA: TGTGCCAGCAGTTTAATTCAGGGGACCACAGATACGCAGTATTTT
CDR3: CASSLIQGTTDTQYF

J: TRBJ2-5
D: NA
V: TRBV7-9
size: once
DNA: TGTGCCAGCAGCTTAGGACAGGCGAACGGGCAGTACTTC
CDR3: CASSLGQANGQYF

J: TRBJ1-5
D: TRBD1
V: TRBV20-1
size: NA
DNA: TGCAGTGCTAGGCGGACAGGGGGCGGACAGCCCCAGCATTTT
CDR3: CSARRTGGGQPQHF

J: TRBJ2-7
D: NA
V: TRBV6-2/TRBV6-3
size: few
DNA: TGTGCCAGCAGCCCCCTCGGACAGAGAGTTGGCCAGCAGTACTTC
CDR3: CASSPLGQRVGQQYF

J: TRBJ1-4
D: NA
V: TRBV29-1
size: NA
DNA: TGCAGCGCCCGCGGGGCGAGGGAGAGAGAAAAACTGTTTTTT
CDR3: CSARGAREREKLFF

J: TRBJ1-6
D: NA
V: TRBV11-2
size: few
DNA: TGTGCCAGCAGCCAGATAACAGGGACGGATTCACCCCTCCACTTT
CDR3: CASSQITGTDSPLHF

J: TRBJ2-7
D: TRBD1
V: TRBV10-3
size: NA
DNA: TGTGCCATCAGGGAAGGACAGGGGGCTAACAATGAGCAGTACTTC
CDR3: CAIREGQGANNEQYF

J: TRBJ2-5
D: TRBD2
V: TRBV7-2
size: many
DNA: TGTGCCAGCAGCCATGAGCGGGGGGGCCAAGAGACCCAGTACTTC
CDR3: CASSHERGGQETQYF

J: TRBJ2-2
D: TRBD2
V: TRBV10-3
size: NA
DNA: TGTGCCATCAGTGACGGGACTAGCGGTAACACCGGGGAGCTGTTTTTT
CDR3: CAISDGTSGNTGELFF

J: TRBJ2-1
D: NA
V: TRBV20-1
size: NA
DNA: TGCAGTGCTACGGGCGGGGACCACTACGAGCAGTTCTTC
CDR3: CSATGGDHYEQFF